The 21 T cell receptor beta chains in this list originate from one sample, sequenced in a study of T cells in Graves' hyperthyroidism and ophthalmopathy. RNA transcripts yielded amplified TCR beta CDR3 regions. HTBI primers were employed in a first-round RT-PCR of the TCR CDR3. TCRdb itself ran the multiplex PCR reads through MiXCR, one entry per CDR3 protein. The table includes about 270,000 distinct CDR3 sequences, roughly 15% detected once. Sequencing was performed on blood. The receptors stem from a woman between 50 and 59 years old with Graves' hyperthyroidism that later progressed to Graves' ophthalmopathy.

This clonotype was recorded at least ten times. The V call is TRBV2, the J call TRBJ1-6; 10 bases are a match to TRBD1. The CDR3 totals 14 residues. Looked up from germline, CDR1 is SNHLY and CDR2 is FYNNEI. Trimming at V came to 8 bases and at J to 7 bases, leaving 5 bases not matched to a gene. The CDR3, as DNA: TGTGCCAGCGGAGGACAGGGGGGGAATTCACCCCTCCACTTT. Its protein is CASGGQGGNSPLHF.

This clonotype was detected ten times or more. The rearrangement joins TRBV28 to TRBJ1-5; D might be TRBD1 (5 bases). Trimming pared 8 bases from V and 0 bases from J, leaving 14 bases between. CDR3 length: 15 amino acids. The V gene's germline CDR1 is MDHEN and CDR2 SYDVKM. Here the CDR3 reads CASGRGEYSNQPQHF. The CDR3 DNA sequence: TGTGCCAGCGGACGGGGCGAGTATAGCAATCAGCCCCAGCATTTT. Using reference TRBV28 and TRBJ1-5 for the parts outside the CDR3, the full variable domain is DVKVTQSSRYLVKRTGEKVFLECVQDMDHENMFWYRQDPGLGLRLIYFSYDVKMKEKGDIPEGYSVSREKKERFSLILESASTNQTSMYLCASGRGEYSNQPQHFGDGTRLSIL.

This clonotype was recorded many times. The chain links TRBV20-1 to TRBJ1-2, with D possibly matching TRBD1 (6 bases). The CDR3 extends over 14 amino acids. The V end lost 0 bases, the J end lost 6 bases, and 14 bases lay between the germline ends. Germline loops: CDR1 DFQATT, CDR2 SNEGSKA (reference sequence). The CDR3 reads CSARDRTGINGYTF. In nucleotides, the CDR3 is TGCAGTGCTAGAGACCGTACAGGGATCAATGGCTACACCTTC.

The sample holds a few counts of this clonotype. This clone may be a read error of a much larger clone one base away. J is TRBJ2-7 and V is TRBV2, with D uncertain. The germline V gene encodes CDR1 SNHLY and CDR2 FYNNEI. The CDR3 runs 12 residues. The CDR3 loop reads CAGSELLRRQYF. The CDR3 DNA reads TGTGCCGGCAGTGAATTGCTAAGACGGCAGTACTTC.

This clonotype was detected ten times or more. The V gene is TRBV5-1, the J gene TRBJ2-1; 8 nucleotides line up with TRBD2. The germline CDR1 and CDR2 sequences are SGHRS and YFSETQ. After removal of 0 bases from V and 0 bases from J, the junction contained 5 bases not matched to a gene. The CDR3 length is 17 residues. The chain's CDR3 is CASSLGSGSTSYNEQFF. The CDR3 DNA follows: TGCGCCAGCAGCTTGGGGAGCGGGAGTACCTCCTACAATGAGCAGTTCTTC.

This clonotype was counted between two and nine times. A read error may be the cause here, since a much bigger clone is one base away. This chain connects TRBV2 to TRBJ2-3; D unclear. The CDR3 consists of 14 residues. CDR1 and CDR2 (germline): SNHLY, FYNNEI. In DNA, the CDR3 is TGTGCCAGCAGTCCCGGACCCGTCACAGATACGCGGTATTTT. This sequence encodes CASSPGPVTDTRYF. Complete variable domain (other parts from reference TRBV2 and TRBJ2-3): EPEVTQTPSHQVTQMGQEVILRCVPISNHLYFYWYRQILGQKVEFLVSFYNNEISEKSEIFDDQFSVERPDGSNFTLKIRSTKLEDSAMYFCASSPGPVTDTRYFGPGTRLTVL.

The table lists this clonotype with many counts. The CDR3 protein is CASRGGMGTTILREQYF. CDR3 DNA sequence: TGCGCCAGCAGAGGCGGTATGGGCACTACTATCCTACGTGAGCAGTACTTC. The chain joins TRBV5-1 to TRBJ2-7; D remains unclear. Looked up from germline, CDR1 is SGHRS and CDR2 is YFSETQ. The CDR3 has 17 residues. The V end was cut by 5 bases, the J end by 7 bases, with 28 bases between.

As regards this clonotype: One base away lies a much larger clone, so this may be a sequencing read error. Here the CDR3 omits its conserved ending phenylalanine or tryptophan, so a read error is the likely source. The CDR3 protein is CATRTDTQYS. In DNA form, the CDR3 reads TGTGCCACCCGGACAGATACGCAGTATTCT. The chain combines TRBV12-3 or TRBV12-4 with TRBJ2-3; D remains ambiguous. CDR3 length: 10 amino acids. Trimming removed 10 bases at V and 3 bases at J, with 5 bases between.

V is TRBV20-1 and J is TRBJ1-1; 7 bases are shared with TRBD1. The CDR3 is 12 amino acids. CDR1 DFQATT and CDR2 SNEGSKA come from the germline V gene (reference sequence). V dropped 5 bases and J dropped 3; count of bases not matched to a gene: 3. The CDR3 sequence is CSAPDRYTEAFF. The CDR3 DNA follows: TGCAGTGCTCCGGACAGGTACACTGAAGCTTTCTTT.

Concerning this clonotype itself: The junction and the germline gene differ at one end; a read error may be behind it. The rearrangement uses TRBV29-1 and TRBJ2-7, with TRBD1 matching over 9 bases. Germline V gene sequence: CDR1 SQVTM, CDR2 ANQGSEA. There are 14 residues in the CDR3. CDR3 sequence: CNVDRGQGGYEQYF. CDR3 sequence (DNA): TGCAACGTTGATAGGGGACAGGGAGGCTACGAGCAGTACTTC.

J is TRBJ2-1 and V is TRBV2; 12 bases fit TRBD2. Germline V CDR1 and CDR2: SNHLY, FYNNEI. V dropped 10 bases and J dropped 7; count of bases not matched to a gene: 11. The CDR3 has 15 residues. The CDR3 DNA reads as TGTGCCAACAAGCGACTAGCGGGAGCCCCTAATGAGCAGTTCTTC. This sequence encodes CANKRLAGAPNEQFF.

In this sample, this clonotype turned up many times. This chain links TRBV6-1 with TRBJ2-1; D unclear. The germline gives CDR1 MNHNS, CDR2 SASEGT. The CDR3 extends over 13 amino acids. The germline V and J ends were trimmed by 7 bases and 9 bases, with 16 bases remaining between them. Here the CDR3 DNA reads TGTGCCAGCATGGTGCTCCCGATCGGTGAGCAGTTCTTC. Its translation: CASMVLPIGEQFF.

This clonotype has a count of ten or more. V and J are TRBV2 and TRBJ1-5; TRBD1 matches at 7 bases. Trimming removed 10 bases from V and 4 bases from J; junction bases left unmatched: 7. Germline CDR1 and CDR2: SNHLY and FYNNEI. This CDR3 contains 13 residues. CDR3 DNA sequence: TGTGCCACCAAGGGACAGACAAATCAGCCCCAGCATTTT. Translated, it gives CATKGQTNQPQHF.

This clonotype has a count of ten or more. The rearrangement uses TRBV2 and TRBJ2-7, with TRBD2 as a possible D gene (5 bases). Trimming took off 1 base at V and 6 bases at J, with 10 bases between the two ends. This CDR3 comprises 13 residues. Per germline, CDR1 SNHLY and CDR2 FYNNEI. The CDR3 coding sequence is TGTGCCAGCAGTGAAGAGGCGGGTGTCGAGCAGTACTTC. This sequence encodes CASSEEAGVEQYF.

This clonotype has only a few counts. This chain connects TRBV27 to TRBJ2-7; D gene ambiguous. Trimming removed 2 bases from V and 2 bases from J, with 10 bases in between. The CDR3 has 14 residues. Germline V gene data show CDR1 as MNHEY and CDR2 as SMNVEV (reference sequence). The CDR3 loop is CASSLRHTTYEQYF. The CDR3 coding sequence is TGTGCCAGCAGTTTAAGACACACTACCTACGAGCAGTACTTC.

This clonotype was detected ten times or more. The rearrangement uses TRBV6-6 and TRBJ2-2, with D perhaps matching TRBD2 (5 bases). The CDR3 contains 18 residues. Per the germline V gene, CDR1 is MNHNY and CDR2 is SVGAGI (reference sequence). Trimming pared 2 bases from V and 6 bases from J, leaving 22 bases between. In DNA form, the CDR3 reads TGTGCCAGCAGTTACCGCCCCCCACTAGAATGGGGATCCGGGGAGCTGTTTTTT. Translated, it gives CASSYRPPLEWGSGELFF.

In its sample, this clonotype was seen once. The J gene is TRBJ2-7, the V gene TRBV19; D is undetermined. The CDR3 spans 15 residues. Germline values: CDR1 LNHDA, CDR2 SQIVND (reference sequence). The V end lost 5 bases, the J end lost 0 bases, and 14 bases lay between the germline ends. The CDR3 region has the DNA TGTGCCAGTAGTCCGGGCGACGCCAGCTCCTACGAGCAGTACTTC. This codes for CASSPGDASSYEQYF.

V and J are TRBV7-9 and TRBJ2-7; D might be TRBD2 (6 bases). This CDR3 is 14 amino acids long. V dropped 11 bases and J dropped 0 bases, with 17 bases sitting between them. CDR1 is SEHNR, CDR2 FQNEAQ, per germline (reference sequence). CDR3 bases: TGTGCCGTGTCTGGAGGGTTCCCCTCCTACGAGCAGTACTTC. This sequence encodes CAVSGGFPSYEQYF.

This clonotype was found many times. The chain employs TRBV27 and TRBJ2-2, with 9 bases lining up with TRBD1. V was clipped by 5 bases and J by 1 base; unmatched bases: 5. The CDR3 sequence is 16 residues long. In germline, CDR1 is MNHEY, CDR2 SMNVEV (reference sequence). CDR3 region: CASSDRGALNTGELFF. The CDR3 DNA reads as TGTGCCAGCAGTGACAGGGGGGCCTTGAACACCGGGGAGCTGTTTTTT.

This clonotype was seen only a few times. This chain uses TRBV18 with TRBJ2-1; 9 nucleotides align to TRBD1. CDR1 KGHSH and CDR2 LQKENI come from the germline V gene. Germline trimming cut 3 bases from V and 9 bases from J; bases unmatched to any gene: 9. The CDR3 consists of 15 residues. The CDR3 bases are TGTGCCAGCTCACCGTGGACAGGGGACGGCGGTGAGCAGTTCTTC. This codes for CASSPWTGDGGEQFF.

This clonotype was detected many times. V gene TRBV15 combines with J gene TRBJ1-3; the D is unclear. The CDR3 covers 13 residues. Germline V gene lookup returns CDR1 LNHNV and CDR2 YYDKDF (reference sequence). V lost 3 bases and J lost 2, with 5 bases in between. The CDR3 region is CATSRTPGNTIYF. CDR3 in DNA: TGTGCCACCAGCAGGACCCCTGGAAACACCATATATTTT.